This T cell receptor (beta chain) originates from a study of long-term antiretroviral therapy in people with HIV. An immunoSEQ assay, version v3.0, was performed at survey level. Assay used: immunoSEQ multiplex PCR; TCRdb lists only in-frame clones, some missing. The table lists tens of thousands of clones, around 93% of them singletons. The CDR3 is 13 residues long. Germline-derived CDR1 and CDR2 are LNHNV and YYDKDF (reference sequence). The V and J ends lost 2 bases and 7 bases respectively, with 11 bases between them. This receptor was identified in a man aged 50 to 59 with HIV. This sample comprised unsorted PBMCs, obtained 5.3 years after starting antiretroviral therapy. The gene calls are TRBV15 and TRBJ1-2, with D possibly matching TRBD1 (5 bases). The DNA for the CDR3 is TGTGCCACCAGCAGATCGTCAGGGTTTGGCTACACCTTC. Amino acids: CATSRSSGFGYTF.